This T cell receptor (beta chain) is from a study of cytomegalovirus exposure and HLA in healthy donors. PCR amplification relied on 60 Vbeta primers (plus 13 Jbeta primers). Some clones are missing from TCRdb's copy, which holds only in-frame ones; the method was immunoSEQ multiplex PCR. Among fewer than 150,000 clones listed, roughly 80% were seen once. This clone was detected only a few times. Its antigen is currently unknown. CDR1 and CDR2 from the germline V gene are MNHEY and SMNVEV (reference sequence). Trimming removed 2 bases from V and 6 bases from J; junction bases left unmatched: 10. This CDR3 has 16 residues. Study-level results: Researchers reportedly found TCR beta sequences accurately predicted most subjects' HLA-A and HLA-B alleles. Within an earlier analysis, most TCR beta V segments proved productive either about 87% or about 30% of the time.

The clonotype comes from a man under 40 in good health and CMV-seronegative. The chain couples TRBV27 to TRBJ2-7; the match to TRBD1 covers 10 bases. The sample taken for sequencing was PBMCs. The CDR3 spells CASSLRLGTGEGEQYF. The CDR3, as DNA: TGTGCCAGCAGTTTACGCCTGGGGACAGGGGAAGGCGAGCAGTACTTC.